Below, one T cell receptor beta chain is given with its context. The entry originates in a study of blood T cell repertoires in COVID-19. This CDR3 is built from 13 residues. The germline V gene encodes CDR1 GTSNPN and CDR2 SVGIG (reference sequence). The junction had 11 bases not matched to a gene; V was cut back by 5 bases and J by 8 bases. Repertoires were generated with immunoSEQ multiplex PCR, while TCRdb's copy carries only in-frame clones and drops some. The table records some 170,000 clones, around 76% of them present only once. The receptor's source is a woman aged 50 to 65 with active or convalescent COVID-19. The source material was peripheral blood. The rearrangement links TRBV30 to TRBJ1-2; TRBD1 matches at 7 bases. For the CDR3, the DNA is TGTGCCTGGGGCGAGGGACAGTGGGACGGCTACACCTTC. Translation gives CAWGEGQWDGYTF. The whole variable domain, filled in from reference TRBV30 and TRBJ1-2, reads SQTIHQWPATLVQPVGSPLSLECTVEGTSNPNLYWYRQAAGRGLQLLFYSVGIGQISSEVPQNLSASRPQDRQFILSSKKLLLSDSGFYLCAWGEGQWDGYTFGSGTRLTVV.